Presented here are 8 T cell receptor beta chains from one specimen sequenced in a study of blood T cell repertoires in COVID-19. Clones were read by immunoSEQ multiplex PCR, and TCRdb kept only the in-frame ones, dropping some. In the table there are about 59,000 clones, about 82% of which are singletons. Sequences were obtained from peripheral blood. The source of these receptors is a human donor in a cohort sampled during active COVID-19.

The genes are TRBV7-8 and TRBJ1-1; D remains unclear. Germline loops: CDR1 SGHVS, CDR2 FQNEAQ. This CDR3 is built from 14 residues. Trimming pared 0 bases from V and 5 bases from J, leaving 10 bases between. CDR3 amino acids: CASSLAGSGTEAFF. CDR3 DNA sequence: TGTGCCAGCAGCTTAGCCGGGTCGGGGACTGAAGCTTTCTTT.

The sample holds one count of this clone. This chain uses TRBV6-1 with TRBJ2-5, with 13 positions matching TRBD2. Germline V gives CDR1 MNHNS, CDR2 SASEGT. The CDR3 is made up of 16 amino acids. The trim removed 2 bases at V and 2 bases at J, leaving 2 bases unmatched. In DNA form, the CDR3 reads TGTGCCAGCAGTGAAAGACTAGCGGGGGGACAAGAGACCCAGTACTTC. Translating gives CASSERLAGGQETQYF.

This clone appeared a few times. This sequence joins TRBV5-8 and TRBJ1-2; 7 nucleotides align to TRBD1. CDR3 length: 15 residues. Per germline, CDR1 SGHTS and CDR2 YDEGEE. V gave up 0 bases and J gave up 5 bases; unmatched junction bases: 7. The CDR3 is CASSLGEGAGYGYTF. The CDR3 DNA sequence: TGTGCCAGCAGCTTGGGAGAGGGGGCGGGATATGGCTACACCTTC.

The chain uses TRBV6-5 and TRBJ2-2, with D maybe TRBD2 (5 bases). Germline V gene lookup returns CDR1 MNHEY and CDR2 SVGAGI. V was clipped by 6 bases and J by 6 bases, with 11 bases between them. The length of the CDR3 is 13 residues. CDR3: CASSNRGPGELFF. In DNA, the CDR3 is TGTGCCAGCAGCAATCGGGGTCCCGGGGAGCTGTTTTTT.

V gene TRBV2 combines with J gene TRBJ1-4, with unresolved D. Trimming took 10 bases from V and 2 from J, leaving 17 bases between them. Germline V lookup: CDR1 SNHLY, CDR2 FYNNEI. This CDR3 region has 15 residues. For the CDR3, the DNA is TGTGCCACCCAATACCTTCCGGGGACTAATGAAAAACTGTTTTTT. As protein: CATQYLPGTNEKLFF.

The rearrangement joins TRBV28 to TRBJ2-5; weak D call: TRBD2 (7 bases). The germline V gene encodes CDR1 MDHEN and CDR2 SYDVKM. V was pared by 2 bases and J by 2 bases, with 12 bases between. The CDR3 runs to 15 residues. The CDR3 coding sequence is TGTGCCAGCAGTTTACCAGGGGAGGGACAAGAGACCCAGTACTTC. Translation: CASSLPGEGQETQYF.

The V call is TRBV3-1 (or the pseudogene TRBV3-2), the J call TRBJ2-5; 14 bases align to TRBD2. The germline gives CDR1 LGHDT, CDR2 YNNKEL (reference sequence). The V segment lost 4 bases and the J segment 1 base; nucleotides outside the gene matches: 2. There are 16 residues in the CDR3. The CDR3 is CASSRGTSGGQETQYF. As DNA, the CDR3 is TGTGCCAGCAGCCGTGGGACTAGCGGGGGCCAAGAGACCCAGTACTTC.

The chain joins TRBV27 to TRBJ1-5; 8 bases align to TRBD1. The trim removed 3 bases at V and 2 bases at J, leaving 3 bases unmatched. Germline CDR1 and CDR2: MNHEY and SMNVEV (reference sequence). The CDR3 covers 15 residues. The chain's CDR3 is CASSFGTGGNQPQHF. The CDR3, as DNA: TGTGCCAGCAGTTTCGGGACAGGAGGCAATCAGCCCCAGCATTTT.